The present T cell receptor beta chain was sequenced within a study of blood T cell repertoires in COVID-19. Across the whole study: From T cells, B-cell-depleted T cells, or PBMCs came the material, which was cDNA or gDNA.

Sequencing used immunoSEQ multiplex PCR; TCRdb keeps in-frame clones, though not all of them. Of about 370,000 clones in the sample, more than 75% were seen once. CDR1 SNHLY and CDR2 FYNNEI come from the germline V gene. V shed 6 bases and J shed 1 base, with 9 bases lying between them. This CDR3 is 13 amino acids long. Sequenced: peripheral blood. The rearrangement joins TRBV2 to TRBJ1-1; unclear D gene. This receptor was identified in a woman aged 25 to 39 with COVID-19, enrolled during active disease. CDR3 in amino acids: CASRRDWNTEAFF. The CDR3 coding sequence is TGTGCCAGCAGAAGAGACTGGAACACTGAAGCTTTCTTT. The whole variable domain, remainder taken from reference TRBV2 and TRBJ1-1, is EPEVTQTPSHQVTQMGQEVILRCVPISNHLYFYWYRQILGQKVEFLVSFYNNEISEKSEIFDDQFSVERPDGSNFTLKIRSTKLEDSAMYFCASRRDWNTEAFFGQGTRLTVV.